The rows below give T cell receptor beta chains drawn from one sample of a study of CD8 T cells in Susac syndrome. MiXCR, applied by TCRdb to the immunoSEQ multiplex PCR reads, yields one record per CDR3 protein. The profile shows a few hundred thousand distinct CDR3 sequences, 70% to 90% of them singletons. What was sequenced was CD8+ T cells from PBMCs. The source is a human donor with multiple sclerosis. CDR3s include the opening cysteine and the closing phenylalanine or tryptophan. D genes are given only for firm matches.

V gene: TRBV15
J gene: TRBJ1-5
D gene: .
CDR3 protein: CATSRVAGAQYSNQPQHF

V gene: TRBV27
J gene: TRBJ1-3
D gene: .
CDR3 protein: CASSPFTGGSKNTIYF

V gene: TRBV5-4
J gene: TRBJ2-2
D gene: .
CDR3 protein: CASSFIGGSGELFF

V gene: TRBV28
J gene: TRBJ2-7
D gene: TRBD1
CDR3 protein: CASRPEDRVSEQYF

V gene: TRBV12-2
J gene: TRBJ2-7
D gene: .
CDR3 protein: CASRLGDQLAGCNVYEQYF

V gene: TRBV19
J gene: TRBJ2-7
D gene: .
CDR3 protein: CASRDMETYEQYF

V gene: TRBV7-9
J gene: TRBJ2-2
D gene: TRBD2
CDR3 protein: CASSLEGGRNGGELFF

V gene: TRBV2
J gene: TRBJ1-2
D gene: .
CDR3 protein: CASTDGGYTF

V gene: TRBV10-3
J gene: TRBJ2-6
D gene: .
CDR3 protein: CAISGRGISGANVLTF

V gene: TRBV5-1
J gene: TRBJ1-1
D gene: .
CDR3 protein: CASSLSRTTNTEAFF

V gene: TRBV19
J gene: TRBJ2-3
D gene: .
CDR3 protein: CASRAQNTDTQYF

V gene: TRBV21-1
J gene: TRBJ2-2
D gene: .
CDR3 protein: CASSKSVQGVNTGELFF

V gene: TRBV6-1
J gene: TRBJ2-1
D gene: TRBD2
CDR3 protein: CASSALPAGRQSSGAYNEQFF

V gene: TRBV7-9
J gene: TRBJ1-4
D gene: .
CDR3 protein: CASSLSRGREKLFF

V gene: TRBV19
J gene: TRBJ2-7
D gene: .
CDR3 protein: CATTGHSSYEQYF

V gene: TRBV24-1
J gene: TRBJ2-3
D gene: TRBD2
CDR3 protein: CATSDLRGSGGPTDTQYF

V gene: TRBV28
J gene: TRBJ2-7
D gene: TRBD2
CDR3 protein: CASSLSTGGQGEQYF

V gene: TRBV7-9
J gene: TRBJ2-5
D gene: TRBD2
CDR3 protein: CASSFGAGGRETQYF

V gene: TRBV11-2
J gene: TRBJ1-2
D gene: TRBD1
CDR3 protein: CASSVAPDRANYGYTF

V gene: TRBV5-1
J gene: TRBJ2-3
D gene: .
CDR3 protein: CASSFDQGRTDTQYF

V gene: TRBV6-5
J gene: TRBJ2-1
D gene: .
CDR3 protein: CASSYSSYNEQFF

V gene: TRBV29-1
J gene: TRBJ2-5
D gene: .
CDR3 protein: CSVEFGVQETQYF

V gene: TRBV4-2
J gene: TRBJ2-1
D gene: TRBD1
CDR3 protein: CASRLRRDRGWNEQFF

V gene: TRBV7-2
J gene: TRBJ2-2
D gene: .
CDR3 protein: CASSFREFNTGELFF

V gene: TRBV27
J gene: TRBJ2-3
D gene: TRBD2
CDR3 protein: CASSLLGTIGPDTQYF

V gene: TRBV27
J gene: TRBJ2-7
D gene: .
CDR3 protein: CASGLAITYEQYF

V gene: TRBV28
J gene: TRBJ2-2
D gene: .
CDR3 protein: CASSLEFGGRELFF